The source of this TCR beta chain is a study of blood T cell repertoires in COVID-19 (dated by TCRdb to the early 2020s). Study-wide context: Samples covering the acute and convalescent phases of COVID-19 were provided by collaborators in the United States, Italy and Spain. Where available, HLA class I and class II types were taken from metadata supplied by the sample provider and were not determined by assay-based typing. Nearly every sample came with metadata listing a de-identified subject ID, COVID-19 status, age in years and sex. The material from the prospective study consisted of cDNA or gDNA derived from T cells, B-cell-depleted T cells, or PBMCs. The dataset comprised deeply sampled blood TCRbeta repertoires from subjects exposed to, actively infected with, or recovered from COVID-19. Samples came from the ongoing ImmuneRACE study (first 160 participants) plus 1,254 subjects from 6 global collaborators. The repertoires were released in a freely available public database intended as a resource for research on the immune response to SARS-CoV-2. Points the paper makes about the study in general: How much clinical and demographic metadata was included differed by source and by participant, and the metadata was provided uncurated.

TCRbeta CDR3 regions were amplified from genomic DNA by means of the immunoSEQ Assay, a bias-controlled multiplex PCR. Concerning the study's data processing: The number of nucleated cells in each sample was estimated by amplification of reference gene primers within the assay. To quantify the absolute abundance of each unique TCRbeta CDR3 rearrangement, sequence reads were collapsed and filtered. For each sample, productive Simpson clonality was calculated as the square root of Simpson's diversity index over productive rearrangements. TCRdb provides this immuneACCESS table in a form limited to in-frame rearrangements. Some clones are lacking; in checked studies, under half of them reflect an unresolved V gene, and why the rest are absent is not known. V, J and clone size derive from that table, while D and trimming were established from the DNA sequence. The sample table holds 150,000 to 250,000 clones, of which around four fifths were seen once. In total, the top ten clones hold about 6.9% of the sample.

On this clone: The antigen this receptor binds is unknown. No base quality information exists; no much larger clone differs at one position.

Collaborating institutions collected whole blood in K2EDTA tubes following their own protocols. For TCRbeta analysis, collaborators shipped samples in one of three forms: frozen whole blood, isolated PBMCs, or DNA extracted from either of those sample types. From the cysteine up to the phenylalanine, the CDR3 has a length of 15 residues. Only CDR3 DNA remains: 45 bases, in frame from the first base. The germline V gene (reference sequence) provides CDR1 SGHNT and CDR2 YYREEE. V was cut back by 4 bases and J by 4 bases, leaving a gap of 17 bases between them. The clonotype was recovered from a human donor with acute or convalescent COVID-19. The donor label of this sample is uncertain. The chain employs TRBV5-4 and TRBJ1-2; 5 matching bases give a weak D call of TRBD1. Source material: peripheral blood. CDR3 protein: CASSPRRDSTYGYTF. The nucleotide sequence reads as follows: TGTGCCAGCAGCCCCCGGAGGGACTCTACCTATGGCTACACCTTC.